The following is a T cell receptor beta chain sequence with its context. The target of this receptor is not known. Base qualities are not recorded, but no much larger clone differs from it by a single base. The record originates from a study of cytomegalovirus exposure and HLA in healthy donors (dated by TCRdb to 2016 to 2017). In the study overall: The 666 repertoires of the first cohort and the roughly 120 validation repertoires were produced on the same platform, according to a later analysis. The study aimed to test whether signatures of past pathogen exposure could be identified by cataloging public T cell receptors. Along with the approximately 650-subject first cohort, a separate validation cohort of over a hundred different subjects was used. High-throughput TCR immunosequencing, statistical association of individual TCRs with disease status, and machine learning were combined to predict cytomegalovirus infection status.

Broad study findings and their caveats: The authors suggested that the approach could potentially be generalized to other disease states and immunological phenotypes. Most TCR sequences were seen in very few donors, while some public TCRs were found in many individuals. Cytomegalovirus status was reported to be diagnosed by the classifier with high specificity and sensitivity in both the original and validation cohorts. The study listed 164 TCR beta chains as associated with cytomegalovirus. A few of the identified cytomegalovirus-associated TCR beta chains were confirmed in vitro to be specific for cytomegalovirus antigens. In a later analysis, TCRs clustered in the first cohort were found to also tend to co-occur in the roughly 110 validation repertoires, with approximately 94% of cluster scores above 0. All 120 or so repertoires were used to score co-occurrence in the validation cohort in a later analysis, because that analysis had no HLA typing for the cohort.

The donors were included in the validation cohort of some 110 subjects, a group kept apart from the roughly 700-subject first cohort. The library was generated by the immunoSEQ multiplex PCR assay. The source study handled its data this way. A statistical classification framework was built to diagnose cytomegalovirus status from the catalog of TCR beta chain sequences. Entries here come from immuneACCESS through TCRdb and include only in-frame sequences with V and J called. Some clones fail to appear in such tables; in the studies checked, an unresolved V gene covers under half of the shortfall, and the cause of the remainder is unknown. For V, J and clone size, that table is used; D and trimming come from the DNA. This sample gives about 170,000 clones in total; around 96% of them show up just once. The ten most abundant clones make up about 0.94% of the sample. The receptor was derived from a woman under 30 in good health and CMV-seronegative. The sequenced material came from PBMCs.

The DNA is TGCGCCAGCAGCCTCACCGGGACAGGGGATCAGCCCCAGCATTTT. Its protein reads: CASSLTGTGDQPQHF. Here the chain combines TRBV4-3 and TRBJ1-5, with TRBD1 matching 10 junction bases. The CDR3 covers 15 residues, taking in both the cysteine and the phenylalanine. Only the CDR3 portion is preserved as DNA: 45 bases, with reading frame beginning at the first base. Sequences LGHNA (CDR1) and YSLEER (CDR2) are obtained from the germline V gene. V loses 4 bases at its end and J loses 5 bases; junction bases beyond the gene matches: 5.